This T cell receptor (beta chain) comes out of a study of beta chain features in type 1 diabetes. Whole-study results and caveats: Among patients with Type 1 diabetes, TCRB CDR3s were moderately but significantly shorter in every one of the four CD4+ subsets. Insertion counts at VDJ junctions were lower in type 1 diabetes patients, who also showed more deletions there.

cDNA synthesis used the whole RNA isolate, giving expressed TCRB sequences. Several million reads was the average for naive, central memory and regulatory T cell samples. Sequencing was performed with immunoSEQ multiplex PCR; in TCRdb, only in-frame clones are kept and a portion is missing. The sample lists fewer than 900,000 clones, around a sixth occurring once. As regards this clone: Its antigen is currently unknown.

Germline loops: CDR1 LGHNA, CDR2 YSLEER. The CDR3 sequence is 16 residues long. V lost 0 bases and J 8 bases, leaving 19 bases between the germline ends. Sequencing was done on a sample of naive CD4+ T cells from blood. This TCR was sampled from a woman aged 18-35 years in good health. V and J are TRBV4-3 and TRBJ1-2; D may be TRBD1 (5 bases). CDR3 protein: CASSQDPRAGHMGYTF. CDR3 coding DNA: TGCGCCAGCAGCCAAGACCCAAGGGCAGGACATATGGGCTACACCTTC.